This passage covers 13 T cell receptor beta chains from one sample sequenced in a study of radiotherapy plus CTLA-4 blockade in lung cancer (dated 2018 in TCRdb). Library preparation employed the immunoSEQ multiplex PCR assay. In TCRdb, the immuneACCESS table is reduced to in-frame sequences with V and J assigned. These tables do not hold every clone; where another copy was compared, an unresolved V gene accounts for under half, and the others remain unexplained. This sample comprises 40,000 to 50,000 clones, around four fifths of them detected only once. More than 3% of the sample lies in the top ten. Sequencing used peripheral blood, obtained from a patient treated with radiotherapy plus ipilimumab. The receptors were gathered from a human donor with non-small cell lung cancer who had stable disease on radiotherapy plus ipilimumab.

CDR3 coding DNA: TGCGCCAGCAGCCAAGAGAAGGGACTAGGGGGGTACAATGAGCAGTTCTTC. It specifies CASSQEKGLGGYNEQFF. J is TRBJ2-1 and V is TRBV4-3, with 8 bases matching TRBD2. V lost 0 bases to trimming and J lost 4 bases; unmatched junction nucleotides: 8. Germline V lookup: CDR1 LGHNA, CDR2 YSLEER. The CDR3 loop spans 17 amino acids.

The chain has TRBV5-1 and TRBJ1-1; D ambiguous. There are 13 residues in the CDR3. Germline CDR1 is SGHRS and CDR2 is YFSETQ. The V gene lost 1 base and the J gene lost 3 bases, with 7 bases spanning the gap. The CDR3 is CASSLTRDTEAFF. CDR3 coding DNA: TGCGCCAGCAGCTTGACCCGGGACACTGAAGCTTTCTTT.

The DNA of the CDR3 is TGTGCCAGCAGTTCGGGGGGATCTAGGGAGCAGTACTTC. It yields the protein CASSSGGSREQYF. This sequence joins TRBV28 and TRBJ2-7, with 7 bases aligning to TRBD2. Germline CDR1 reads MDHEN; CDR2 reads SYDVKM. The CDR3 sequence is 13 residues long. The junction had 7 bases not matched to a gene; V was cut back by 4 bases and J by 7 bases.

The rearrangement joins TRBV5-1 to TRBJ1-1; 8 bases map to TRBD1. Germline CDR1 is SGHRS and CDR2 is YFSETQ. The trim removed 5 bases at V and 1 base at J, leaving 7 bases unmatched. CDR3 length equals 15 residues. The DNA of the CDR3 is TGCGCCAGCAGTCAACAGGGGGGTGGGAACACTGAAGCTTTCTTT. Its translation: CASSQQGGGNTEAFF. Looking up the rest from reference TRBV5-1 and TRBJ1-1 gives the full variable domain: KAGVTQTPRYLIKTRGQQVTLSCSPISGHRSVSWYQQTPGQGLQFLFEYFSETQRNKGNFPGRFSGRQFSNSRSEMNVSTLELGDSALYLCASSQQGGGNTEAFFGQGTRLTVV.

The chain joins TRBV18 to TRBJ2-7; 7 bases are shared with TRBD1. The germline gives CDR1 KGHSH, CDR2 LQKENI. CDR3 length equals 15 residues. Germline trimming cut 4 bases from V and 2 bases from J; bases unmatched to any gene: 8. The CDR3: CASSRTRDSTYEQYF. CDR3 DNA: TGTGCCAGCTCACGAACGAGGGACAGTACCTACGAGCAGTACTTC.

The rearrangement joins TRBV2 to TRBJ2-3, with TRBD1 identical over 7 bases. Germline V gives CDR1 SNHLY, CDR2 FYNNEI. V shed 8 bases, J shed 2 bases, and the junction held 10 bases outside the gene matches. The CDR3 covers 15 residues. The CDR3 sequence: CASQGDSTATDTQYF. CDR3 DNA sequence: TGTGCCAGCCAAGGGGACAGTACGGCCACAGATACGCAGTATTTT. The full variable domain, completed using reference TRBV2 and TRBJ2-3, is EPEVTQTPSHQVTQMGQEVILRCVPISNHLYFYWYRQILGQKVEFLVSFYNNEISEKSEIFDDQFSVERPDGSNFTLKIRSTKLEDSAMYFCASQGDSTATDTQYFGPGTRLTVL.

The chain uses TRBV7-8 and TRBJ1-1; the D is unclear. Germline CDR1 and CDR2: SGHVS and FQNEAQ. The ends were cut back, 6 bases at V and 0 bases at J, with 17 bases in the middle. This CDR3 contains 16 residues. The CDR3, as DNA: TGTGCCAGCAGTCATAAGGTAGCGGTCCTGAACACTGAAGCTTTCTTT. Its protein is CASSHKVAVLNTEAFF. Looking up the rest from reference TRBV7-8 and TRBJ1-1 gives the full variable domain: GAGVSQSPRYKVAKRGQDVALRCDPISGHVSLFWYQQALGQGPEFLTYFQNEAQLDKSGLPSDRFFAERPEGSVSTLKIQRTQQEDSAVYLCASSHKVAVLNTEAFFGQGTRLTVV.

V is TRBV11-3 and J is TRBJ2-2; 7 bases map to TRBD2. Losses at the gene ends were 1 base for V and 6 bases for J; bases not matched to a gene: 2. CDR3 length: 14 residues. Per germline, CDR1 SGHNT and CDR2 YENEEA. CDR3 DNA: TGTGCCAGCAGCTTAGCAGGGAGGGCCGGGGAGCTGTTTTTT. Protein: CASSLAGRAGELFF.

This clone was seen just once. The chain combines TRBV4-3 with TRBJ2-5, with TRBD2 identical over 13 bases. The V gene's germline CDR1 is LGHNA and CDR2 YSLEER. The CDR3 covers 16 residues. V gave up 0 bases and J gave up 5 bases; unmatched junction bases: 3. CDR3 region: CASSQDWTSGSETQYF. DNA for the CDR3: TGCGCCAGCAGCCAAGATTGGACTAGCGGGAGTGAGACCCAGTACTTC.

The chain has TRBV9 and TRBJ1-2; 9 bases are a match to TRBD1. V gave up 2 bases and J gave up 3 bases; unmatched junction bases: 14. Germline V gene lookup returns CDR1 SGDLS and CDR2 YYNGEE. This CDR3 spans 18 amino acids. The CDR3 region has the DNA TGTGCCAGCAGCGTCTCATCCCTCGACAGGGGGAGGGACTATGGCTACACCTTC. It specifies CASSVSSLDRGRDYGYTF.

This rearrangement joins TRBV7-9 to TRBJ2-3; 7 nucleotides match TRBD2. This CDR3 has 15 residues. CDR1 and CDR2 (germline): SEHNR, FQNEAQ (reference sequence). The ends lost 3 bases at V and 0 bases at J; junction bases unmatched: 3. CDR3 bases: TGTGCCAGCAGCTTTCGGGAGGCGAGCACAGATACGCAGTATTTT. Protein: CASSFREASTDTQYF.

This chain links TRBV6-5 with TRBJ1-1; D is possibly TRBD1 (5 bases). The CDR3 covers 13 residues. V was shortened by 7 bases and J by 7 bases, with 16 bases between the two germline ends. Germline CDR1 MNHEY, CDR2 SVGAGI. The CDR3 nucleotides read TGTGCCAGCACCCCCGGGGGGTCGGGTGAAGCTTTCTTT. Translation gives CASTPGGSGEAFF.

The chain couples TRBV5-1 to TRBJ1-4; 8 bases map to TRBD1. Germline V gene data show CDR1 as SGHRS and CDR2 as YFSETQ. Trimming at V came to 5 bases and at J to 0 bases, leaving 6 bases not matched to a gene. This CDR3 spans 16 amino acids. The CDR3, as DNA: TGCGCCAGCAGACAGGGGGAAGTTGCAACTAATGAAAAACTGTTTTTT. Amino acid sequence: CASRQGEVATNEKLFF.